Sequencing of this TCR beta chain was carried out in a study of T-cell memory formation after mild COVID-19. Background on the study: For the most part, TCR clusters were specific to one donor.

V lost 4 bases and J 0 bases, leaving 10 bases between the germline ends. CDR1 is SGHRS and CDR2 is YFSETQ in the germline V gene. The CDR3 loop spans 14 amino acids. This clonotype was seen more than once but under ten times. Its antigen is currently unknown. Regarding the study as a whole: CD4+ contracting clones were mainly CM and EM; CD8+ ones, EMRA.

MiXCR, applied by TCRdb to the 5' RACE reads, yields one record per CDR3 protein. The sample lists about 170,000 distinct CDR3 sequences; 10% to 15% were seen once. The clonotype was recovered from a man in his late teens or twenties who had mild COVID-19 (a few samples of this study predate the infection). Cell type and time point are not known. The sample consisted of PBMCs or a T cell subset sorted from them (not recorded which). This chain joins TRBV5-1 and TRBJ1-1; no definite D call. The CDR3 spells CASSLVGMNTEAFF. For the CDR3, the DNA is TGCGCCAGCAGCCTCGTAGGGATGAACACTGAAGCTTTCTTT.